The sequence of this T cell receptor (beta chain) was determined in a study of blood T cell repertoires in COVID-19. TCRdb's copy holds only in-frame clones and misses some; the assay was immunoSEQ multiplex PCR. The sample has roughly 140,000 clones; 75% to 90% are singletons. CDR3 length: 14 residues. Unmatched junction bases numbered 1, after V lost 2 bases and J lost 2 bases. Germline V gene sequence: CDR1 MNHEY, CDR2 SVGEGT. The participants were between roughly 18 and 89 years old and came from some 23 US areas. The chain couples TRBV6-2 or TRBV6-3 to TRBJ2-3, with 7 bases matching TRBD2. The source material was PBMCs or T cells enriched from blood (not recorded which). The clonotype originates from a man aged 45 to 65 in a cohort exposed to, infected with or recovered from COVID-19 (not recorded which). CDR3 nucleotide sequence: TGTGCCAGCAGTTACGGGGGGGACACAGATACGCAGTATTTT. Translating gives CASSYGGDTDTQYF.